The clone carrying this T cell receptor beta chain was detected only a few times. Its antigen remains unknown. The sample belongs to a study of T cells after yellow fever vaccination. Generation of TCR cDNA used 5'RACE template switching (which added a universal primer site and UMIs). A single record per CDR3 protein comes from TCRdb applying MiXCR to the 5' RACE reads. The sample has 300,000 to 400,000 distinct CDR3 sequences, under 5% seen once. Findings and caveats of the study: Some clonotypes were seen in both the CD4 and the CD8 compartments. These made up a small share and likely arose from convergent recombination.

Germline assignment: CDR1 SGHAT and CDR2 FQNNGV. The V gene end was trimmed by 5 bases and the J gene end by 4 bases; junction bases not matched to a gene: 6. The CDR3 extends over 15 amino acids. The rearrangement links TRBV11-2 to TRBJ2-2; TRBD1 matches 8 bases. Sample: PBMCs, taken 5 days after the yellow fever booster vaccination. The receptor was derived from a man between 18 and 29 years old who received the YFV17D yellow fever vaccine. This CDR3 is CASSRTGWGTGELFF. For the CDR3, the DNA is TGTGCCAGCAGCCGGACAGGGTGGGGCACCGGGGAGCTGTTTTTT.